This T cell receptor (beta chain) derives from a study of tumor-infiltrating lymphocytes in primary liver carcinoma. Whole-study findings and limits: Between tumor regions, pairs overlapped more than tumor-adjacent and tumor-blood pairs did. Top-250-clone fractions were significantly higher in tumors than in blood (p = 0.039).

This CDR3 has 17 amino acids. Germline assignment: CDR1 SQVTM and CDR2 ANQGSEA. J lost 3 bases, V lost 1 base, and 12 bases had no gene match. Unsorted bulk tissue of about 20-31 mg yielded co-extracted RNA and DNA. This clonotype is labeled medium-sized. Antigen specificity is unknown. Using a constant-region primer together with ProtoScript II reverse transcriptase, TCR beta cDNA was made from 500 ng of total RNA. Employing slightly modified ARM-PCR, three nested multiplex PCR rounds were run, and these gave rise to the TCR beta libraries. Primers for the first two PCR rounds were TRBV1-TRBV30 forward primers and a C-beta reverse primer (around 10 cycles per round). TCRdb ran MiXCR on the multiplex PCR reads and lists one entry per CDR3 protein. The repertoire consists of about 37,000 distinct CDR3 sequences, with roughly 77% occurring once and the leading ten covering approximately 40%.

The specimen was tumor-adjacent normal liver tissue. The rearrangement links TRBV29-1 to TRBJ2-1; 7 positions agree with TRBD2. This sequence was found in a man aged 35 to 55 with primary liver carcinoma and hepatitis B virus infection. CDR3 in amino acids: CSVEGRGLAEIYNEQFF. CDR3 bases: TGCAGCGTTGAAGGGAGGGGCCTAGCGGAGATCTACAATGAGCAGTTCTTC.